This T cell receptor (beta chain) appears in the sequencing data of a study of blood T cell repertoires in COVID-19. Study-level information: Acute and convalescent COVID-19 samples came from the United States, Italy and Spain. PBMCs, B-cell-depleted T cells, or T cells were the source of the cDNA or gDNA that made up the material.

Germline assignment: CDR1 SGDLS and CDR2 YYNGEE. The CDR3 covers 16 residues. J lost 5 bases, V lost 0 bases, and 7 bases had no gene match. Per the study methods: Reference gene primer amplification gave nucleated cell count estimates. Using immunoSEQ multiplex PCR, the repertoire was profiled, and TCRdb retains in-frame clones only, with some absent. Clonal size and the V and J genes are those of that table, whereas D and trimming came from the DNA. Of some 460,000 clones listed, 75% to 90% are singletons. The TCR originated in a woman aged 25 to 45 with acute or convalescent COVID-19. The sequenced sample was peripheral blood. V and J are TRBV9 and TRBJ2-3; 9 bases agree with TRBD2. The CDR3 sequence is CASSVVDSGGLDTQYF. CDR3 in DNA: TGTGCCAGCAGCGTAGTTGATAGCGGGGGACTAGATACGCAGTATTTT.